Listed below are T cell receptor beta chains from one sample, sequenced in a study of T cell responses to AZD1222 COVID-19 vaccine. Produced via immunoSEQ multiplex PCR; TCRdb's table is partial and in-frame only. This table has about 110,000 clones, around 87% appearing once. The specimen comprised peripheral blood, sampled 28 days after the second AZD1222 dose. The source of these receptors is an adult who received the AZD1222 COVID-19 vaccine. Each CDR3 is given with its conserved first and last residue. The D gene is left open where the match is weak. Size tells how often a clone was seen (once, few, many) or the class of an expanded clone, and some rows leave it out.

clone_size j_call v_call d_call cdr3_length cdr3_aa cdr3_nt
. TRBJ1-5 TRBV2 . 14 CASSDTNGNQPQHF TGTGCCAGCAGTGATACTAACGGCAATCAGCCCCAGCATTTT
. TRBJ1-2 TRBV7-9 . 15 CASSFSGGNNYGYTF TGTGCCAGCAGCTTTTCCGGGGGGAATAACTATGGCTACACCTTC
. TRBJ1-5 TRBV4-3 . 14 CASSQGFSNQPQHF TGCGCCAGCAGCCAGGGTTTTAGCAATCAGCCCCAGCATTTT
. TRBJ2-7 TRBV9 . 14 CASSAGTDYYEQYF TGTGCCAGCAGCGCCGGGACCGATTACTACGAGCAGTACTTC
. TRBJ1-2 TRBV4-3 TRBD1 13 CASSPTGTLVYTF TGCGCCAGCAGCCCGACAGGGACTTTAGTCTACACCTTC
. TRBJ2-7 TRBV28 . 14 CASSPSRPRDEQYF TGTGCCAGCAGCCCCTCTCGCCCCAGGGACGAGCAGTACTTC
. TRBJ2-7 TRBV11-2 . 14 CASSQKTATYEQYF TGTGCCAGCAGTCAAAAGACAGCTACCTACGAGCAGTACTTC
. TRBJ1-4 TRBV30 . 13 CAWSGGASEKLFF TGTGCCTGGAGTGGAGGGGCCAGTGAAAAACTGTTTTTT
. TRBJ2-1 TRBV7-2 TRBD1 15 CASSPWGTGDDEQFF TGTGCCAGCAGCCCATGGGGGACAGGGGACGATGAGCAGTTCTTC
once TRBJ1-1 TRBV27 . 13 CASSLEGHTEAFF TGTGCCAGCAGTTTAGAGGGACACACTGAAGCTTTCTTT
. TRBJ2-1 TRBV2 . 11 CASGTYNEQFF TGTGCCAGCGGGACCTACAATGAGCAGTTCTTC
. TRBJ2-1 TRBV18 . 12 CASSPTGNEQFF TGTGCCAGCTCACCCACCGGAAATGAGCAGTTCTTC
. TRBJ1-1 TRBV25-1 . 17 CASSDKSGRGMNTEAFF TGTGCCAGCAGTGATAAGTCTGGCCGGGGAATGAACACTGAAGCTTTCTTT
. TRBJ2-1 TRBV3-1/TRBV3-2 TRBD2 16 CASSTRLAGGYNEQFF TGTGCCAGCAGCACCCGACTAGCGGGGGGATACAATGAGCAGTTCTTC
. TRBJ1-5 TRBV6-2/TRBV6-3 . 12 CASSASNQPQHF TGTGCCAGCAGTGCTAGCAATCAGCCCCAGCATTTT
. TRBJ1-2 TRBV5-6 . 15 CASSIRVLNLAGYTF TGTGCCAGCAGCATCCGGGTCCTAAACCTCGCTGGCTACACCTTC
few TRBJ1-6 TRBV2 TRBD1 14 CASSDRTGNSPLHF TGTGCCAGCAGTGACCGGACAGGGAATTCACCCCTCCACTTT
. TRBJ1-2 TRBV5-4 . 13 CASSLDGPGGYTF TGTGCCAGCAGCTTGGACGGGCCAGGTGGCTACACCTTC
. TRBJ2-7 TRBV6-2/TRBV6-3 . 15 CASSYSGSAKYEQYF TGTGCCAGCAGTTACTCGGGTAGCGCGAAATACGAGCAGTACTTC
. TRBJ2-3 TRBV5-1 TRBD2 15 CASSLAGVGTDTQYF TGCGCCAGCAGCTTAGCGGGGGTGGGCACAGATACGCAGTATTTT
. TRBJ1-1 TRBV24-1 . 15 CATSDLLARNTEAFF TGTGCCACCAGTGATTTGCTGGCCCGGAACACTGAAGCTTTCTTT
. TRBJ1-5 TRBV9 . 15 CASSVDGQRNQPQHF TGTGCCAGCAGCGTAGATGGACAACGCAATCAGCCCCAGCATTTT
. TRBJ1-2 TRBV19 TRBD1 14 CASSTTDRGLRYTF TGTGCCAGTAGTACCACGGACAGGGGTCTAAGGTACACCTTC
. TRBJ1-1 TRBV7-9 . 15 CASSSPGVMNTEAFF TGTGCCAGCAGCTCACCGGGGGTCATGAACACTGAAGCTTTCTTT
. TRBJ1-4 TRBV13 TRBD1 16 CASSSGTGAINEKLFF TGTGCCAGCAGCTCCGGGACAGGGGCGATTAATGAAAAACTGTTTTTT
. TRBJ1-5 TRBV27 . 16 CASSSRGGGSNQPQHF TGTGCCAGCAGTTCGAGAGGCGGGGGTAGCAATCAGCCCCAGCATTTT
. TRBJ2-5 TRBV30 . 12 CAWKGGGETQYF TGTGCCTGGAAGGGAGGTGGTGAGACCCAGTACTTC
. TRBJ2-2 TRBV19 . 15 CAGSEGTTNTGELFF TGTGCCGGGTCAGAGGGGACAACGAACACCGGGGAGCTGTTTTTT
. TRBJ1-4 TRBV28 TRBD1 14 CASSFDRVVEKLFF TGTGCCAGCAGTTTCGACAGGGTCGTTGAAAAACTGTTTTTT
. TRBJ1-2 TRBV9 . 17 CASSGAGQPRAGYGYTF TGTGCCAGCAGCGGCGCGGGCCAACCTCGAGCTGGCTATGGCTACACCTTC
. TRBJ2-1 TRBV4-2 TRBD1 14 CASSQEASTGEQFF TGTGCCAGCAGCCAAGAAGCATCGACAGGGGAGCAGTTCTTC
. TRBJ1-6 TRBV7-2 . 16 CASSTRGGSNNSPLHF TGTGCCAGCAGCACCCGAGGGGGATCTAATAATTCACCCCTCCACTTT
. TRBJ2-7 TRBV20-1 . 11 CSARDRGEQYF TGCAGTGCTAGAGATCGCGGCGAGCAGTACTTC
. TRBJ2-7 TRBV21-1 . 19 CASSKCPETRDIPMNEQYF TGTGCCAGCAGCAAATGCCCCGAAACTAGAGATATCCCCATGAACGAGCAGTACTTC
. TRBJ1-1 TRBV19 . 13 CASSISVTTEAFF TGTGCCAGTAGTATTTCGGTTACCACTGAAGCTTTCTTT
. TRBJ1-1 TRBV19 . 13 CASSFGLGVGAFF TGTGCCAGTAGTTTTGGATTAGGGGTTGGGGCTTTCTTT
. TRBJ2-7 TRBV19 TRBD1 15 CASTSTGTNSYEQYF TGTGCCAGTACTTCGACAGGGACCAACTCCTACGAGCAGTACTTC
. TRBJ1-1 TRBV30 . 12 CAWSRDGNEAFF TGTGCCTGGAGTAGAGATGGGAATGAAGCTTTCTTT
. TRBJ2-7 TRBV11-2 TRBD1 13 CASSDRGVDEQYF TGTGCCAGCAGCGACAGGGGCGTGGACGAGCAGTACTTC
. TRBJ2-5 TRBV7-8 TRBD2 18 CASSRDVLAGGLGETQYF TGTGCCAGCAGCCGAGACGTCCTAGCGGGGGGGCTGGGAGAGACCCAGTACTTC
. TRBJ1-1 TRBV7-3 . 13 CASRSDMNTEAFF TGTGCCAGCAGGTCGGATATGAACACTGAAGCTTTCTTT
. TRBJ1-5 TRBV2 TRBD1 15 CASTPGQGRGQPQHF TGTGCCAGCACCCCGGGACAGGGCCGGGGGCAGCCCCAGCATTTT
few TRBJ2-2 TRBV7-3 . 12 CASSLWTGELFF TGTGCCAGCAGCTTGTGGACCGGGGAGCTGTTTTTT
. TRBJ2-5 TRBV9 TRBD2 13 CASSVAGGETQYF TGTGCCAGCAGCGTAGCGGGAGGAGAGACCCAGTACTTC
. TRBJ2-1 TRBV4-2 . 16 CASSHPSLYPNNEQFF TGTGCCAGCAGCCACCCTTCTCTATACCCGAACAATGAGCAGTTCTTC